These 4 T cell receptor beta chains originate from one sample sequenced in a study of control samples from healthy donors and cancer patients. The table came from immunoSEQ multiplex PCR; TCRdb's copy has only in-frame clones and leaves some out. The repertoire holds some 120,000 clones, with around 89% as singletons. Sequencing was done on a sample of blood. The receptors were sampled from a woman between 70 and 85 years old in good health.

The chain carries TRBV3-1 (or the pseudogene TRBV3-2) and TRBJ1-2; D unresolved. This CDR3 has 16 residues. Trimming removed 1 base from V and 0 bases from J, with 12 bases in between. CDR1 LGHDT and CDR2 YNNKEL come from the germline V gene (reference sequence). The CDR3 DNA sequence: TGTGCCAGCAGCCAAGTGGTAACAGCTTCTAACTATGGCTACACCTTC. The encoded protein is CASSQVVTASNYGYTF.

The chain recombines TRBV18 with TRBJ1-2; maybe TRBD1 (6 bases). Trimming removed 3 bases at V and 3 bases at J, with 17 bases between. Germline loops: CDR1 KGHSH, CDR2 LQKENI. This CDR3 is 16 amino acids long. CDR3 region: CASSPQTSGADYGYTF. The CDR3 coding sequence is TGTGCCAGCTCACCCCAAACCTCAGGGGCAGACTATGGCTACACCTTC.

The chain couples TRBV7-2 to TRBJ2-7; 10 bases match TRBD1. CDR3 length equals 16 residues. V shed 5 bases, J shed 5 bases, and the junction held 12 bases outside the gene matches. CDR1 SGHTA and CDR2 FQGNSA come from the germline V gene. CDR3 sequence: CASSSAGTGVIHEQYF. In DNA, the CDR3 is TGTGCCAGCAGCAGTGCCGGGACAGGGGTTATCCACGAGCAGTACTTC.

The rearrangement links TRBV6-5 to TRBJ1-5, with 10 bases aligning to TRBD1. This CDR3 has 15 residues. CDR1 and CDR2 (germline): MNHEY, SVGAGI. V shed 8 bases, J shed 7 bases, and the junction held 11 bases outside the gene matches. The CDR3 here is CASVDRGRTGQPQHF. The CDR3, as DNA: TGTGCCAGCGTCGACAGGGGGCGGACTGGGCAGCCCCAGCATTTT.